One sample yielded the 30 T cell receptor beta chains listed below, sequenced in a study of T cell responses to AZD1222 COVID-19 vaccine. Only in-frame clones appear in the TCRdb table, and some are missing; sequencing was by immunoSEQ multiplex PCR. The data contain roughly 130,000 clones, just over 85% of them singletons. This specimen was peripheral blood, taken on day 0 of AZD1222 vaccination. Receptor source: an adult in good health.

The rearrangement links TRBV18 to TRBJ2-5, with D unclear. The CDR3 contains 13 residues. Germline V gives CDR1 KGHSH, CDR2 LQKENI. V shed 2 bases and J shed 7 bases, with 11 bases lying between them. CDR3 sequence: CASSPDSPGTQYF. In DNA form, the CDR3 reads TGTGCCAGCTCACCAGATTCGCCGGGGACCCAGTACTTC.

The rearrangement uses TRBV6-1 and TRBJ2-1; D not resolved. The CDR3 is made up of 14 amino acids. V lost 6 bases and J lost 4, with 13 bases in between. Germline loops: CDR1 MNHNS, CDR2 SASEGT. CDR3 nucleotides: TGTGCCAGCAGCTCAGACCCTCTATACAATGAGCAGTTCTTC. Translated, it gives CASSSDPLYNEQFF.

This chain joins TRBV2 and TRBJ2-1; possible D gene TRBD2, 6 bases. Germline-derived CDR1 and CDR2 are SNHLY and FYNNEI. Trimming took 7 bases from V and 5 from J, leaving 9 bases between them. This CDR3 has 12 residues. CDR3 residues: CASIREDNEQFF. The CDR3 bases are TGTGCCAGCATCAGGGAGGACAATGAGCAGTTCTTC.

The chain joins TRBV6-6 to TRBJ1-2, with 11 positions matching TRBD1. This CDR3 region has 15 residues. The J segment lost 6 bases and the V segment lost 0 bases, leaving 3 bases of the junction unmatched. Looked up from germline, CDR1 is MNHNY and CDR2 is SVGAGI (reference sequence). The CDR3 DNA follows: TGTGCCAGCAGTTACTCACGGGACAGGGGGGATGGCTACACCTTC. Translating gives CASSYSRDRGDGYTF.

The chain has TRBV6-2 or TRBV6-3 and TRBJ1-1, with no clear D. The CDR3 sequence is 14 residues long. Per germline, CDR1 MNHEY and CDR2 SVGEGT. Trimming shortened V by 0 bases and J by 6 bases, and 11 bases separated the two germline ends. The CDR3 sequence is CASSYSTTESEAFF. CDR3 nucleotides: TGTGCCAGCAGTTACTCGACGACCGAGTCTGAAGCTTTCTTT.

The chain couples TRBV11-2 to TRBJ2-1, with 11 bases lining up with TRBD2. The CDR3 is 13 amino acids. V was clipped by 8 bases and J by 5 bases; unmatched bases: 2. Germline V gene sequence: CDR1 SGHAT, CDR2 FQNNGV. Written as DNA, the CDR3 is TGTGCCAGCGGGACTAGCGGAAACAATGAGCAGTTCTTC. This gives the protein CASGTSGNNEQFF.

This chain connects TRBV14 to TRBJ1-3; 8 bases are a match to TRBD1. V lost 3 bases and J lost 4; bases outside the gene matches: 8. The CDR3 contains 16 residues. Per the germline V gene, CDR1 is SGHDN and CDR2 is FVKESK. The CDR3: CASSQADRATGNTIYF. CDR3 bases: TGTGCCAGCAGCCAGGCGGACAGGGCGACGGGAAACACCATATATTTT.

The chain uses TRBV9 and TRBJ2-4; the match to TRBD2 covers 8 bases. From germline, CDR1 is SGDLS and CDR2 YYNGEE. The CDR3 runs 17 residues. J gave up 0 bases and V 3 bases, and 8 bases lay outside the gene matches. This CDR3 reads CASSGGLDSQAKNIQYF. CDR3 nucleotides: TGTGCCAGCAGCGGGGGACTAGACAGTCAAGCCAAAAACATTCAGTACTTC.

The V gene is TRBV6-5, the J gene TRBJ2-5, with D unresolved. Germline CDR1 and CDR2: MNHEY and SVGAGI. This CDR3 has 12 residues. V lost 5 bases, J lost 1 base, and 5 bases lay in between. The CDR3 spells CASSHLQETQYF. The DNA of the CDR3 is TGTGCCAGCAGTCACCTCCAAGAGACCCAGTACTTC.

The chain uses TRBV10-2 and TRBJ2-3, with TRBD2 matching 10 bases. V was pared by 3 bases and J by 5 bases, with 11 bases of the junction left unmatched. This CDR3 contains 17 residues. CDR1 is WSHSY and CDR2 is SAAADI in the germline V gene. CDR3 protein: CASSEISSGGGLDTQYF. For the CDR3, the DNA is TGCGCCAGCAGTGAAATCTCGAGCGGGGGGGGCCTAGATACGCAGTATTTT.

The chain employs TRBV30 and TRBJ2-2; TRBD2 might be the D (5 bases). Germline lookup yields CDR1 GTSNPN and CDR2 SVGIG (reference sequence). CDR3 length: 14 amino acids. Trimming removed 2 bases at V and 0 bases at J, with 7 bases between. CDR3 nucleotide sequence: TGTGCCTGGAGTTCGGGATCGAACACCGGGGAGCTGTTTTTT. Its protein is CAWSSGSNTGELFF.

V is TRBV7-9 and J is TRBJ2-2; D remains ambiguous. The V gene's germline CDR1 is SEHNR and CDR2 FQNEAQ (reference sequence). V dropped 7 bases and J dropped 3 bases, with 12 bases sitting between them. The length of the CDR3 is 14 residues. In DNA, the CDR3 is TGTGCCAGCAACGAAGGAAGGGACACCGGGGAGCTGTTTTTT. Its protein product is CASNEGRDTGELFF.

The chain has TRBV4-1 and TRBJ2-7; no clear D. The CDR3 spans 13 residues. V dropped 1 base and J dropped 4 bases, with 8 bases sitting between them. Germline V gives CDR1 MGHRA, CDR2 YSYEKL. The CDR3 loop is CASSQVGRYEQYF. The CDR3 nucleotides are TGCGCCAGCAGCCAAGTTGGCCGGTACGAGCAGTACTTC.

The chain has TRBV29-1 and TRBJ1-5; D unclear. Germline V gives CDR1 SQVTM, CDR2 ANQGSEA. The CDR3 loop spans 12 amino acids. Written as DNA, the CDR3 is TGCAGGATAGAGGTTAGCAATCAGCCCCAGCATTTT. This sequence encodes CRIEVSNQPQHF. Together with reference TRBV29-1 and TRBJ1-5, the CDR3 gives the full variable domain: SAVISQKPSRDICQRGTSLTIQCQVDSQVTMMFWYRQQPGQSLTLIATANQGSEATYESGFVIDKFPISRPNLTFSTLTVSNMSPEDSSIYLCRIEVSNQPQHFGDGTRLSIL.

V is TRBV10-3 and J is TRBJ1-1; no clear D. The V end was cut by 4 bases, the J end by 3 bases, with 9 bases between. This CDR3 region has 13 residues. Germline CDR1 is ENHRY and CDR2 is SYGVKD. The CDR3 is CAISVQADTEAFF. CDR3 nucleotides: TGTGCCATCAGTGTACAAGCGGACACTGAAGCTTTCTTT.

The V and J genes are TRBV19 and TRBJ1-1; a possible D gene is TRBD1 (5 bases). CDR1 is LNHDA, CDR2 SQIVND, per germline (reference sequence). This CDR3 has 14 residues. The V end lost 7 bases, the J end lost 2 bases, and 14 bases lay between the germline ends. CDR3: CASTRSGGNTEAFF. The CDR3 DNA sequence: TGTGCCAGTACCCGGAGTGGGGGAAACACTGAAGCTTTCTTT.

CDR3 sequence (DNA): TGCGCCAGCAGCTCGCAGACAGGGTCCTATGGCTACACCTTC. This codes for CASSSQTGSYGYTF. The J gene is TRBJ1-2, the V gene TRBV5-1, with TRBD1 matching 7 bases. V trimming: 3 bases; J trimming: 4 bases; junction bases outside the gene matches: 6. The CDR3 is 14 residues long. Per germline, CDR1 SGHRS and CDR2 YFSETQ. The whole variable domain, remainder taken from reference TRBV5-1 and TRBJ1-2, is KAGVTQTPRYLIKTRGQQVTLSCSPISGHRSVSWYQQTPGQGLQFLFEYFSETQRNKGNFPGRFSGRQFSNSRSEMNVSTLELGDSALYLCASSSQTGSYGYTFGSGTRLTVV.

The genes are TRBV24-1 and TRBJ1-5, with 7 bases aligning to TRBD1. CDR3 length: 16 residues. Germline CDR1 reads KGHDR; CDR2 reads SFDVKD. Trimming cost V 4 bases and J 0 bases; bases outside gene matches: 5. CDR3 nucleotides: TGTGCCACCAGTGACCGGCAGGGGGATAGCAATCAGCCCCAGCATTTT. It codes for CATSDRQGDSNQPQHF.

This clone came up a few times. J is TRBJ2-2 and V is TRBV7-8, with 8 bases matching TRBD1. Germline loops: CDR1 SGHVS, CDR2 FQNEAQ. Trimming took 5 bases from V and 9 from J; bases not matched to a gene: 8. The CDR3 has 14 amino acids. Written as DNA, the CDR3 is TGTGCCAGCAGCGACACCCGACAGGGGCGGGAGCTGTTTTTT. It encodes CASSDTRQGRELFF.

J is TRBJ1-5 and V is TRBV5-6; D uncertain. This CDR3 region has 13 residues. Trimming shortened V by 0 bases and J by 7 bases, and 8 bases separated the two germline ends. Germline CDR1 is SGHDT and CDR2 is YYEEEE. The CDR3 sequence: CASSLGRAQPQHF. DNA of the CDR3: TGTGCCAGCAGCTTGGGGAGAGCCCAGCCCCAGCATTTT.

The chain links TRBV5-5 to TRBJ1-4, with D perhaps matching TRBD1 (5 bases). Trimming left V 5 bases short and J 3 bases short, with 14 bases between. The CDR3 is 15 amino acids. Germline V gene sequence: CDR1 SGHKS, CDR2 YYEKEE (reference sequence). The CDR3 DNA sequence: TGTGCCAGCAGGCCCAATCCGGGACCTAATGAAAAACTGTTTTTT. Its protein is CASRPNPGPNEKLFF.

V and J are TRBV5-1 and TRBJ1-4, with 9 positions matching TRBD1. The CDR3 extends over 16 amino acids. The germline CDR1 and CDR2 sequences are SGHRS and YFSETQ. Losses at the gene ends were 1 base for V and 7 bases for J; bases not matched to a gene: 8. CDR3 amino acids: CASSLTGGAGLEKLFF. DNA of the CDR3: TGCGCCAGCAGCTTGACAGGGGGCGCCGGACTTGAAAAACTGTTTTTT.

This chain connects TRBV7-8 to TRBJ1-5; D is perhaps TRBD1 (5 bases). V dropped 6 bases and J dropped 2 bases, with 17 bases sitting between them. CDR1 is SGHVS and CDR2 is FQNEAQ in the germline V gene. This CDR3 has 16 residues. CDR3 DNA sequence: TGTGCCAGCAGGAACGGCGGGGGATTCGGCAATCAGCCCCAGCATTTT. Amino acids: CASRNGGGFGNQPQHF.

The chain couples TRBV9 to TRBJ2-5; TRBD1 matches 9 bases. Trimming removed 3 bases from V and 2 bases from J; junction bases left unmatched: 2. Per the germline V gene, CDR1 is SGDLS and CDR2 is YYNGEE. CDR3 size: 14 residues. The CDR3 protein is CASSGGQGQETQYF. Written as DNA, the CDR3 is TGTGCCAGCAGCGGCGGACAGGGGCAAGAGACCCAGTACTTC.

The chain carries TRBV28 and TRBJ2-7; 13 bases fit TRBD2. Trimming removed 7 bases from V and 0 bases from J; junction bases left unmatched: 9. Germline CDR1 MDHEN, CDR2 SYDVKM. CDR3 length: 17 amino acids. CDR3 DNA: TGTGCCAGCACCACAGGGGGACTAGCGGGAAACTCCTACGAGCAGTACTTC. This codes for CASTTGGLAGNSYEQYF.

The CDR3, as DNA: TGTGCCAGCCTACTCGTTGACGGCTACACCTTC. Its translation is CASLLVDGYTF. The rearrangement uses TRBV6-7 and TRBJ1-2; D is unresolved. TRBV6-7 is an ORF for which the function is uncertain. The CDR3 consists of 11 residues. The germline V and J ends were trimmed by 8 bases and 8 bases, with 12 bases remaining between them.

CDR3 coding DNA: TGTGCCAGCTCACCAGGGATTGATAATTCACCCCTCCACTTT. Protein product: CASSPGIDNSPLHF. The chain employs TRBV18 and TRBJ1-6; D is undetermined. Germline V lookup: CDR1 KGHSH, CDR2 LQKENI. This CDR3 spans 14 amino acids. The V gene lost 2 bases and the J gene lost 5 bases, with 7 bases spanning the gap.

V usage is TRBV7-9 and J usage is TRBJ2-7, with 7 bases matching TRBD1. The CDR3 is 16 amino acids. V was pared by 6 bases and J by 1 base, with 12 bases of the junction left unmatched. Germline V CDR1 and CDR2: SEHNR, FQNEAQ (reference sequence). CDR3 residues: CASSPDRTIKSYEQYF. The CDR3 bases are TGTGCCAGCAGTCCGGACAGGACGATTAAGTCCTACGAGCAGTACTTC.

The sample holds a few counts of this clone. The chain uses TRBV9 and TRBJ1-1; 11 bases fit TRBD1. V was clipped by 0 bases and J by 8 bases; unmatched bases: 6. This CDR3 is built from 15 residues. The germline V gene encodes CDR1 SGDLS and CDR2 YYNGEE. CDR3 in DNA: TGTGCCAGCAGCGTAGTAGGACAGGGGGCTGTAGAAGCTTTCTTT. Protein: CASSVVGQGAVEAFF. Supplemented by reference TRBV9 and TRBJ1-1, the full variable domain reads DSGVTQTPKHLITATGQRVTLRCSPRSGDLSVYWYQQSLDQGLQFLIQYYNGEERAKGNILERFSAQQFPDLHSELNLSSLELGDSALYFCASSVVGQGAVEAFFGQGTRLTVV.

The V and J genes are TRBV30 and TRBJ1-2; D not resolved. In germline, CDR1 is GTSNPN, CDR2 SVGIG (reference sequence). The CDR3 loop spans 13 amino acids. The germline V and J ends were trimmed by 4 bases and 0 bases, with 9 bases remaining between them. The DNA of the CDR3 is TGTGCCTGGACGGACGAATCTAACTATGGCTACACCTTC. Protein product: CAWTDESNYGYTF. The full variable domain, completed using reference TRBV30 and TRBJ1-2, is SQTIHQWPATLVQPVGSPLSLECTVEGTSNPNLYWYRQAAGRGLQLLFYSVGIGQISSEVPQNLSASRPQDRQFILSSKKLLLSDSGFYLCAWTDESNYGYTFGSGTRLTVV.